This paragraph covers one T cell receptor beta chain sequence. The antigen is not known. The entry originates in a study of blood T cells in healthy people across ages. The overall study: About one barcoded beta molecule was captured per two T cells (by template switching).

The J segment lost 9 bases and the V segment lost 8 bases, leaving 7 bases of the junction unmatched. Germline CDR1 SNHLY, CDR2 FYNNEI. The CDR3 extends over 12 amino acids. General observations from the study: It was held that the diversity estimates obtained from one million T cells were underestimates. Researchers said unsorted PBMCs prevented a conclusive naive versus antigen-experienced comparison.

The use of a sample-barcoded 5' primer and a J-beta primer mix characterized a second PCR of roughly 7 to 11 cycles. One entry per CDR3 protein results from TCRdb running MiXCR on the 5' RACE reads. This table has about 570,000 distinct CDR3 sequences, roughly 29% appearing once. This chain uses TRBV2 with TRBJ1-5; 7 positions match TRBD1. Source material: blood. This sequence was found in a woman aged 70-85 years in good health. In DNA form, the CDR3 reads TGTGCCAGCGGGACAGAGGGAAGGCCCCAGCATTTT. Protein product: CASGTEGRPQHF.